These 5 T cell receptor beta chains originate from one sample sequenced in a study of T cell responses to AZD1222 COVID-19 vaccine. Using immunoSEQ multiplex PCR, the repertoire was profiled, and TCRdb retains in-frame clones only, with some absent. The repertoire holds some 90,000 clones, with 88% as singletons. This material consisted of peripheral blood, taken on day 0 of AZD1222 vaccination. The receptors here all came from an adult in good health.

The rearrangement uses TRBV7-9 and TRBJ2-1; D gene ambiguous. V shed 0 bases and J shed 8 bases, with 11 bases lying between them. CDR1 and CDR2 from the germline V gene are SEHNR and FQNEAQ (reference sequence). CDR3 length: 14 amino acids. In nucleotides, the CDR3 is TGTGCCAGCAGCTTAGCCCATGCTAGGGATGAGCAGTTCTTC. This translates into CASSLAHARDEQFF.

The V call is TRBV5-1, the J call TRBJ1-1, with TRBD1 as a possible D gene (6 bases). V shed 1 base and J shed 1 base, with 14 bases lying between them. The V gene's germline CDR1 is SGHRS and CDR2 YFSETQ. This CDR3 contains 16 residues. The CDR3, as DNA: TGCGCCAGCAGCTTGTCCTATGGGGGGCGGAACACTGAAGCTTTCTTT. It is translated as CASSLSYGGRNTEAFF.

The CDR3 loop is CASSMVPQGGATPLHF. The CDR3 nucleotides read TGTGCCAGTAGTATGGTCCCTCAGGGTGGGGCAACACCCCTCCACTTT. The rearrangement joins TRBV19 to TRBJ1-6; tentatively, D is TRBD1 (5 bases). The CDR3 consists of 16 residues. Per the germline V gene, CDR1 is LNHDA and CDR2 is SQIVND (reference sequence). V was shortened by 3 bases and J by 11 bases, with 20 bases between the two germline ends. Full variable domain (rest looked up from reference TRBV19 and TRBJ1-6): DGGITQSPKYLFRKEGQNVTLSCEQNLNHDAMYWYRQDPGQGLRLIYYSQIVNDFQKGDIAEGYSVSREKKESFPLTVTSAQKNPTAFYLCASSMVPQGGATPLHFGNGTRLTVT.

The rearrangement links TRBV5-1 to TRBJ1-1; D is unclear. Germline lookup yields CDR1 SGHRS and CDR2 YFSETQ. V was pared by 5 bases and J by 0 bases, with 17 bases between. CDR3 length: 16 residues. The CDR3: CASRFSIDRLNTEAFF. The CDR3 bases are TGCGCCAGCAGATTCTCCATTGATCGTCTGAACACTGAAGCTTTCTTT.

The chain uses TRBV27 and TRBJ1-2; tentatively, D is TRBD1 (5 bases). CDR3 length equals 16 residues. The germline gives CDR1 MNHEY, CDR2 SMNVEV (reference sequence). V gave up 2 bases and J gave up 4 bases, with 17 bases separating them. CDR3 sequence (DNA): TGTGCCAGCAGTTTACACCCTACAGCAGGGTTCTATGGCTACACCTTC. Amino acid sequence: CASSLHPTAGFYGYTF.